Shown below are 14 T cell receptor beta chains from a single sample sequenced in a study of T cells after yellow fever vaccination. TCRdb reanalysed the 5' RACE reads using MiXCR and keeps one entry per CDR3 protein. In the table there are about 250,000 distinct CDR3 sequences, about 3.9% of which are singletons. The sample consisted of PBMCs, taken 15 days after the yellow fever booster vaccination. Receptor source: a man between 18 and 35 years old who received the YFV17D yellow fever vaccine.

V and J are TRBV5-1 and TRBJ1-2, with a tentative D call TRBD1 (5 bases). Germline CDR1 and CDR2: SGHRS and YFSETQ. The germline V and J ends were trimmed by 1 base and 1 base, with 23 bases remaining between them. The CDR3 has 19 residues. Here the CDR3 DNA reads TGCGCCAGCAGCTTGCCCTCCAGGGAGGGGAGCCCCTATAACTATGGCTACACCTTC. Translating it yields CASSLPSREGSPYNYGYTF.

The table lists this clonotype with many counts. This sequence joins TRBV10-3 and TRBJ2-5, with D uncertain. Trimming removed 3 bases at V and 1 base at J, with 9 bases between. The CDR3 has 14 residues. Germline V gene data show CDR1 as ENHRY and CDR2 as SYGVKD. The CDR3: CAISDKAVQETQYF. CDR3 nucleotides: TGTGCCATCAGTGACAAGGCCGTCCAAGAGACCCAGTACTTC.

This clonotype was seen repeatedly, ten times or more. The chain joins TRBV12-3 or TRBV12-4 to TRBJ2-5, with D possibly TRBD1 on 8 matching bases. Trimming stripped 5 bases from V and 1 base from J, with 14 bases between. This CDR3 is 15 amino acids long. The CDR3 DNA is TGTGCCAGCAGTCGGGGGGACAGGCTCCAAGAGACCCAGTACTTC. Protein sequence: CASSRGDRLQETQYF.

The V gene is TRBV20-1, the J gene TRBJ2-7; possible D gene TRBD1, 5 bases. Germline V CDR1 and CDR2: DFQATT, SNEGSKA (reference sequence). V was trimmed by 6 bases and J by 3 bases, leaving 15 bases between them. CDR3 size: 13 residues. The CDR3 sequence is CSAHTAGIYEQYV. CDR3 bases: TGCAGTGCGCATACGGCAGGGATCTACGAGCAGTACGTC.

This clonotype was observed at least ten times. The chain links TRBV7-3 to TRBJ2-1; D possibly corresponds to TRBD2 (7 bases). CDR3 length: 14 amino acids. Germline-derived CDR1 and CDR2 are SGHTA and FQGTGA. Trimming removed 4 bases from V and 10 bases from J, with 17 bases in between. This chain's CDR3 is CASSSAGGHQEQFF. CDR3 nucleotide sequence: TGTGCCAGCAGCTCGGCCGGGGGGCATCAGGAGCAGTTCTTC.

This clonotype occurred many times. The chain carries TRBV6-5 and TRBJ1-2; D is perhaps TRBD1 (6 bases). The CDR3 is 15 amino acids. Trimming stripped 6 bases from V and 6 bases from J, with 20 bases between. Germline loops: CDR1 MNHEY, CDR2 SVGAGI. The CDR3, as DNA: TGTGCCAGCAGAACGTCGCGTGGGGGCGCGGATGGCTACACCTTC. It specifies CASRTSRGGADGYTF.

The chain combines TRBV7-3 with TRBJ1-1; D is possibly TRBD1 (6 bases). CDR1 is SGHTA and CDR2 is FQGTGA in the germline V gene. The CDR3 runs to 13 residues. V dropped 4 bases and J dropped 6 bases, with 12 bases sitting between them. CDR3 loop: CASSYGGLSEAFF. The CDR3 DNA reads TGTGCCAGCAGCTATGGGGGGCTCTCTGAAGCTTTCTTT.

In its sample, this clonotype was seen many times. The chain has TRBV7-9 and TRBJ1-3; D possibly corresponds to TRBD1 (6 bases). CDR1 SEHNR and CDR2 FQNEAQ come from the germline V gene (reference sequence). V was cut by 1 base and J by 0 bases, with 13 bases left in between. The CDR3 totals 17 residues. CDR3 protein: CASSLDTGGDSGNTIYF. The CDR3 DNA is TGTGCCAGCAGCTTAGATACCGGGGGCGACTCTGGAAACACCATATATTTT.

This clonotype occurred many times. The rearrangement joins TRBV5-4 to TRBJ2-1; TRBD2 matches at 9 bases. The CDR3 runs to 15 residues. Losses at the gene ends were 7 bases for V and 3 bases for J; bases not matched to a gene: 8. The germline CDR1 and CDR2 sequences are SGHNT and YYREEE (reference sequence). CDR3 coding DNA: TGTGCCAGCGGACTTAGCGGGGGTTTCTACAATGAGCAGTTCTTC. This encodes CASGLSGGFYNEQFF.

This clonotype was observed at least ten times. The CDR3 loop reads CASSETLNTEAFF. CDR3 nucleotide sequence: TGTGCCAGCAGCGAAACCCTGAACACTGAAGCTTTCTTT. The chain uses TRBV7-9 and TRBJ1-1; D not resolved. The CDR3 runs 13 residues. Germline V gene lookup returns CDR1 SEHNR and CDR2 FQNEAQ (reference sequence). Trimming removed 5 bases from V and 0 bases from J, with 7 bases in between.

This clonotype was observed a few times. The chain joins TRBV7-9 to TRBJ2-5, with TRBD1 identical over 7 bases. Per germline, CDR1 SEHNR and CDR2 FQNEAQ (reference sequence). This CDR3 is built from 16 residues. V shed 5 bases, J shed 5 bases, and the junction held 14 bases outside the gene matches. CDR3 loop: CASSQNRDSVLETQYF. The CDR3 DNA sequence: TGTGCCAGCAGCCAGAACCGGGACAGTGTTTTGGAGACCCAGTACTTC.

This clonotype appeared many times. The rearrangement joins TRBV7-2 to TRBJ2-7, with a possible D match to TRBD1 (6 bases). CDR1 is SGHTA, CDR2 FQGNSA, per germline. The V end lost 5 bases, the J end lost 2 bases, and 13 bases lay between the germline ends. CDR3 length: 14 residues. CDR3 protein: CASSLQGSTYEQYF. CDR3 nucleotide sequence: TGTGCCAGCAGCCTCCAGGGGAGTACCTACGAGCAGTACTTC.

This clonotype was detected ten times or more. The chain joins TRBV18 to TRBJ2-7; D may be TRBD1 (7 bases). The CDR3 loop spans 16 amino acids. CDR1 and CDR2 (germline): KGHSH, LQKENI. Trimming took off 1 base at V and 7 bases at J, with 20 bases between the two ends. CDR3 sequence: CASSPRVTGRFEEQYF. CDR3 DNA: TGTGCCAGCTCACCACGTGTGACAGGGAGGTTCGAGGAGCAGTACTTC.

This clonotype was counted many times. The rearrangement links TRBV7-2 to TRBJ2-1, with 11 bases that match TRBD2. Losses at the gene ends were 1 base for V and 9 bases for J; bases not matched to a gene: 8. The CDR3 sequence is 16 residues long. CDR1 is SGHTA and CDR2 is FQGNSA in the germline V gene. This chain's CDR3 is CASSLGLAGGISEQFF. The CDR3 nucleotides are TGTGCCAGCAGCTTAGGCCTAGCGGGGGGTATATCTGAGCAGTTCTTC.